The clone carrying this T cell receptor (beta chain) is termed medium-sized. Its antigen is not known. This CDR3 has 18 residues. Germline assignment: CDR1 SEHNR and CDR2 FQNEAQ (reference sequence). Germline trimming cut 0 bases from V and 3 bases from J; bases unmatched to any gene: 5. Treatment of any kind had been given to no patient before thyroid surgery. TCRdb reanalyzed the PCR reads with MiXCR. The table includes about 15,000 clones, about a quarter detected once. The data derive from a study of metastatic and nonmetastatic thyroid tumors. Study information: Samples came from malignant and benign thyroid patients, and repertoires were compared across blood and tumor or nodule tissue.

General study results and limits: For both blood and tumor, malignant thyroid tumors reportedly showed significantly higher TCR beta diversity than benign nodules did.

The source material was tumor tissue. The rearrangement links TRBV7-9 to TRBJ2-7; TRBD2 matches at 16 bases. This TCR was sampled from a female donor with papillary thyroid cancer or a benign thyroid nodule (not recorded which). Some clones in this sample may be carry-over from other donors' samples. CDR3 bases: TGTGCCAGCAGCTTAGCGGGACTAGCGGGGGGGCCGAGCTACGAGCAGTACTTC. As protein: CASSLAGLAGGPSYEQYF.